This section outlines one T cell receptor (beta chain) sequence together with its context. The table came from immunoSEQ multiplex PCR; TCRdb's copy has only in-frame clones and leaves some out. The data show 330,000 or so clones, approximately 84% seen once. This record comes from a study of blood T cell repertoires in COVID-19. In the study overall: From T cells, B-cell-depleted T cells, or PBMCs came the material, which was cDNA or gDNA.

Germline-derived CDR1 and CDR2 are SGHVS and FNYEAQ. This CDR3 is built from 12 residues. With 5 bases removed from V and 7 bases from J, the gap between germline ends came to 11 bases. This TCR was sampled from a woman aged 30 to 39 who had recovered from COVID-19. Material for sequencing was PBMCs or T cells enriched from blood (not recorded which). The rearrangement uses TRBV7-6 and TRBJ1-1; D remains unclear. CDR3 sequence (DNA): TGTGCCAGCAGCACAAACCGGGGTGAAGCTTTCTTT. Translation gives CASSTNRGEAFF.